Shown below are 18 T cell receptor beta chains from a single sample sequenced in a study of T cells in Graves' hyperthyroidism and ophthalmopathy. RNA transcripts were the template for amplifying TCR beta CDR3 regions. An initial round of RT-PCR targeting the TCR CDR3 relied on the HTBI primer set. TCRdb redid the calling of the multiplex PCR reads with MiXCR, one entry per CDR3 protein. This table holds hundreds of thousands of distinct CDR3 sequences, more than 20% found once. Material for sequencing was blood. Receptors originate from a woman in her forties with Graves' ophthalmopathy.

The rearrangement links TRBV20-1 to TRBJ1-1; D not resolved. Germline lookup yields CDR1 DFQATT and CDR2 SNEGSKA (reference sequence). Trimming shortened V by 6 bases and J by 0 bases, and 5 bases separated the two germline ends. CDR3 length: 11 amino acids. The CDR3 region has the DNA TGCAGTGCCGCCTTGAACACTGAAGCTTTCTTT. This encodes CSAALNTEAFF.

Points on this clonotype: A read error may account for a junction end that differs from germline. V is TRBV5-1 and J is TRBJ1-2; D remains unclear. This CDR3 region has 18 residues. Germline V gene sequence: CDR1 SGHRS, CDR2 YFSETQ. CDR3 nucleotide sequence: TGCGCCAGCAGCTTGGCCGGGCTATCGCCAGGCGCTAACTATGGCTACGCCTTC. Translating it yields CASSLAGLSPGANYGYAF.

The table lists this clonotype with many counts. CDR3 coding DNA: TGTGCCAGCAGCACCCGACAGGGACTAGAGACCCAGTACTTC. This encodes CASSTRQGLETQYF. The V call is TRBV14, the J call TRBJ2-5; tentatively, D is TRBD1 (7 bases). This CDR3 region has 14 residues. V was cut by 5 bases and J by 4 bases, with 14 bases left in between. CDR1 is SGHDN and CDR2 is FVKESK in the germline V gene. Filled out from reference TRBV14 and TRBJ2-5, the complete variable domain reads EAGVTQFPSHSVIEKGQTVTLRCDPISGHDNLYWYRRVMGKEIKFLLHFVKESKQDESGMPNNRFLAERTGGTYSTLKVQPAELEDSGVYFCASSTRQGLETQYFGPGTRLLVL.

This clonotype was counted only a few times. The chain joins TRBV28 to TRBJ2-5, with 8 bases identical to TRBD1. Trimming at V came to 5 bases and at J to 4 bases, leaving 6 bases not matched to a gene. There are 14 residues in the CDR3. The germline V gene encodes CDR1 MDHEN and CDR2 SYDVKM. The CDR3 nucleotides read TGTGCCAGCAGTGATCCCAGGGGGCTAGAGACCCAGTACTTC. Protein sequence: CASSDPRGLETQYF.

The chain links TRBV12-3 or TRBV12-4 to TRBJ2-2; 10 nucleotides agree with TRBD2. V shed 6 bases and J 7 bases; nucleotides not matched to a gene: 8. This CDR3 comprises 15 residues. The CDR3 DNA reads TGTGCCAGCAGGGCTAGCGGGAGTTTGGACGGGGAGCTGTTTTTT. This codes for CASRASGSLDGELFF.

This clonotype appeared many times. The chain is built from TRBV28 and TRBJ2-7; D possibly corresponds to TRBD1 (7 bases). The germline V and J ends were trimmed by 5 bases and 3 bases, with 17 bases remaining between them. Germline CDR1 reads MDHEN; CDR2 reads SYDVKM. The CDR3 consists of 15 residues. DNA of the CDR3: TGTGCCAGCAGTGCAGGGGGGAGGAAGGACTACGAGCAGTACTTC. Encoded protein: CASSAGGRKDYEQYF.

At least ten counts were recorded for this clonotype. This chain connects TRBV11-2 to TRBJ2-4; D is ambiguous. V was shortened by 5 bases and J by 6 bases, with 8 bases between the two germline ends. CDR1 is SGHAT, CDR2 FQNNGV, per germline. The CDR3 is 12 residues long. The CDR3 DNA sequence: TGTGCCAGCAGCCAGAGTGGAAACATTCAGTACTTC. Protein: CASSQSGNIQYF.

There are many counts of this clonotype. The rearrangement uses TRBV13 and TRBJ2-1, with 7 bases fitting TRBD2. There are 14 residues in the CDR3. Germline V gene sequence: CDR1 PRHDT, CDR2 FYEKMQ (reference sequence). V shed 6 bases and J 5 bases; nucleotides not matched to a gene: 7. This chain's CDR3 is CASRPGTTNNEQFF. The CDR3 nucleotides are TGTGCCAGCAGACCCGGGACTACTAACAATGAGCAGTTCTTC. Together with reference TRBV13 and TRBJ2-1, the CDR3 gives the full variable domain: AAGVIQSPRHLIKEKRETATLKCYPIPRHDTVYWYQQGPGQDPQFLISFYEKMQSDKGSIPDRFSAQQFSDYHSELNMSSLELGDSALYFCASRPGTTNNEQFFGPGTRLTVL.

This clonotype was observed a few times. The chain couples TRBV19 to TRBJ2-2; 7 bases align to TRBD2. Per the germline V gene, CDR1 is LNHDA and CDR2 is SQIVND (reference sequence). V was pared by 5 bases and J by 2 bases, with 17 bases of the junction left unmatched. The CDR3 consists of 19 residues. CDR3 region: CASSLPRMGGRVNTGELFF. CDR3 in DNA: TGTGCCAGTAGTCTACCTAGAATGGGCGGGAGAGTTAACACCGGGGAGCTGTTTTTT.

This clonotype was seen at least ten times. The V call is TRBV9, the J call TRBJ2-7, with TRBD1 matching over 7 bases. This CDR3 contains 15 residues. After removal of 2 bases from V and 5 bases from J, the junction contained 10 bases not matched to a gene. Germline CDR1 is SGDLS and CDR2 is YYNGEE. The CDR3 is CASSVSGTVLDEQYF. The CDR3 DNA reads TGTGCCAGCAGCGTCTCCGGGACAGTGTTAGACGAGCAGTACTTC.

This clonotype was observed at least ten times. The CDR3, as DNA: TGTGCCAGTAGTGAAACCGGGACCGCCGTTGGCTACACCTTC. Encoded protein: CASSETGTAVGYTF. This rearrangement joins TRBV19 to TRBJ1-2; a possible D gene is TRBD1 (5 bases). Trimming removed 5 bases at V and 7 bases at J, with 17 bases between. Germline assignment: CDR1 LNHDA and CDR2 SQIVND (reference sequence). This CDR3 spans 14 amino acids.

This clonotype has ten or more counts. The genes are TRBV5-1 and TRBJ2-7, with 14 bases fitting TRBD2. The germline CDR1 and CDR2 sequences are SGHRS and YFSETQ. V gave up 3 bases and J gave up 6 bases; unmatched junction bases: 8. The CDR3 has 16 residues. The CDR3 protein is CASSSGLAGAVTEQYF. CDR3 nucleotides: TGCGCCAGCAGCTCGGGACTAGCGGGAGCAGTAACCGAGCAGTACTTC.

This clonotype was seen ten or more times. V gene TRBV12-3 or TRBV12-4 combines with J gene TRBJ1-6; weak D call: TRBD1 (6 bases). Trimming stripped 5 bases from V and 6 bases from J, with 17 bases between. The CDR3 runs 16 residues. In DNA form, the CDR3 reads TGTGCCAGCAGTCCACCCTCCGGGGGCAGTAATTCACCCCTCCACTTT. It specifies CASSPPSGGSNSPLHF.

In its sample, this clonotype was seen many times. The chain recombines TRBV4-1 with TRBJ2-7; weak D call: TRBD2 (7 bases). The V and J ends lost 0 bases and 3 bases respectively, with 15 bases between them. The CDR3 length is 16 residues. CDR1 MGHRA and CDR2 YSYEKL come from the germline V gene. The CDR3, as DNA: TGCGCCAGCAGCCAAGATACAACAGGGAGGGACTACGAGCAGTACTTC. Translating it yields CASSQDTTGRDYEQYF.

The chain uses TRBV28 and TRBJ2-5; 7 bases are a match to TRBD1. In germline, CDR1 is MDHEN, CDR2 SYDVKM. Trimming cost V 5 bases and J 1 base; bases outside gene matches: 7. The CDR3 totals 15 residues. The CDR3 region is CASSAQGQLQETQYF. The CDR3 nucleotides read TGTGCCAGCAGTGCACAGGGACAGCTCCAAGAGACCCAGTACTTC.

A note on this clonotype: Germline is not matched at one junction end, which may reflect a read error. The chain uses TRBV12-3 or TRBV12-4 and TRBJ1-1, with TRBD1 identical over 7 bases. The CDR3 contains 13 residues. This chain's CDR3 is CASGRALTGQVQF. The CDR3 DNA follows: TGTGCCAGCGGCCGGGCTTTGACCGGACAGGTGCAATTT.

The genes are TRBV6-2 or TRBV6-3 and TRBJ2-6, with a tentative D call TRBD1 (6 bases). Germline V gives CDR1 MNHEY, CDR2 SVGEGT. The CDR3 has 18 residues. Trimming shortened V by 2 bases and J by 4 bases, and 18 bases separated the two germline ends. CDR3 sequence: CASSYRQVNLGGANVLTF. Here the CDR3 DNA reads TGTGCCAGCAGTTACCGACAGGTGAACTTAGGGGGGGCCAACGTCCTGACTTTC.

The chain carries TRBV30 and TRBJ1-2; D possibly corresponds to TRBD1 (5 bases). V was pared by 1 base and J by 4 bases, with 13 bases between. Looked up from germline, CDR1 is GTSNPN and CDR2 is SVGIG (reference sequence). The CDR3 has 14 residues. CDR3 DNA: TGTGCCTGGAGTGCCGGGGGTACGGGCTATGGCTACACCTTC. Amino acids: CAWSAGGTGYGYTF. Variable domain in full (rest from reference TRBV30 and TRBJ1-2): SQTIHQWPATLVQPVGSPLSLECTVEGTSNPNLYWYRQAAGRGLQLLFYSVGIGQISSEVPQNLSASRPQDRQFILSSKKLLLSDSGFYLCAWSAGGTGYGYTFGSGTRLTVV.